These 6 T cell receptor beta chains were all obtained from the same sample, sequenced in a study of blood T cell repertoires in COVID-19. The method was immunoSEQ multiplex PCR; TCRdb's version includes in-frame clones alone and lacks a portion of them. This sample carries 100,000 or so clones, 65% to 85% of them seen once, and the ten largest clones take just under 2%. Sequencing was performed on peripheral blood. The receptor source for this set is a man between 65 and 85 years old with active or convalescent COVID-19.

This chain links TRBV6-1 with TRBJ1-4; the match to TRBD1 covers 7 bases. Germline values: CDR1 MNHNS, CDR2 SASEGT. J was trimmed by 5 bases and V by 5 bases; bases with no gene match: 8. This CDR3 is 15 amino acids long. CDR3 protein: CASSPRDRKNEKLFF. In DNA, the CDR3 is TGTGCCAGCAGTCCCCGGGACAGAAAAAATGAAAAACTGTTTTTT.

The rearrangement joins TRBV28 to TRBJ1-5; D may be TRBD1 (5 bases). Per the germline V gene, CDR1 is MDHEN and CDR2 is SYDVKM. V was cut by 6 bases and J by 0 bases, with 18 bases left in between. CDR3 length: 17 residues. The CDR3 nucleotides are TGTGCCAGCAGGGTTTATAGGGGCCCGTATAGCAATCAGCCCCAGCATTTT. Its translation: CASRVYRGPYSNQPQHF.

This rearrangement joins TRBV7-2 to TRBJ1-5; 10 positions agree with TRBD1. V was clipped by 7 bases and J by 4 bases; unmatched bases: 4. Germline CDR1 reads SGHTA; CDR2 reads FQGNSA. This CDR3 is built from 14 residues. The CDR3 sequence is CASTDRGRNQPQHF. The CDR3 DNA is TGTGCCAGCACCGACAGGGGGCGGAATCAGCCCCAGCATTTT.

V is TRBV27 and J is TRBJ2-3; a possible D gene is TRBD2 (6 bases). This CDR3 region has 14 residues. V gave up 3 bases and J gave up 5 bases, with 12 bases separating them. Germline V gene data show CDR1 as MNHEY and CDR2 as SMNVEV (reference sequence). The CDR3 region has the DNA TGTGCCAGCAGTTTCGGCGGGATTGGAGATACGCAGTATTTT. It specifies CASSFGGIGDTQYF.

This rearrangement joins TRBV15 to TRBJ1-6; TRBD1 matches 7 bases. The CDR3 has 15 amino acids. In germline, CDR1 is LNHNV, CDR2 YYDKDF (reference sequence). V shed 0 bases, J shed 5 bases, and the junction held 1 base outside the gene matches. CDR3 region: CATSREQGNNSPLHF. The CDR3 nucleotides are TGTGCCACCAGCAGAGAACAGGGGAATAATTCACCCCTCCACTTT.

The V gene is TRBV7-2, the J gene TRBJ2-1, with unresolved D. This CDR3 is 13 amino acids long. The germline V gene encodes CDR1 SGHTA and CDR2 FQGNSA. V dropped 1 base and J dropped 4 bases, with 5 bases sitting between them. CDR3 residues: CASSLGEYNEQFF. DNA of the CDR3: TGTGCCAGCAGCTTAGGAGAATACAATGAGCAGTTCTTC.